This TCR beta chain emerged from a study of shared clonotypes between healthy human individuals. The CDR3 extends over 18 amino acids. Germline V lookup: CDR1 SGDLS, CDR2 YYNGEE. V lost 4 bases, J lost 9 bases, and 29 bases lay in between. Assay: immunoSEQ multiplex PCR; the TCRdb copy retains only in-frame clones and omits some. The table records 2,500,000 or so clones, 80% to 95% of them present only once. This clonotype was sampled from a young man in good health. Some clones in this sample may be carry-over from other donors' samples. Sequenced material: naive CD4+ T cells from PBMCs. The sample's subset: CD45RA+ positively selected. The chain is built from TRBV9 and TRBJ2-1; D tentatively fits TRBD1 or TRBD2 (5 bases each). CDR3 in DNA: TGTGCCAGCAGCAGCGTAGGGGTGGGGTCGGGAAACTTGGGTGAGCAGTTCTTC. Translation: CASSSVGVGSGNLGEQFF. The whole variable domain, remainder taken from reference TRBV9 and TRBJ2-1, is DSGVTQTPKHLITATGQRVTLRCSPRSGDLSVYWYQQSLDQGLQFLIQYYNGEERAKGNILERFSAQQFPDLHSELNLSSLELGDSALYFCASSSVGVGSGNLGEQFFGPGTRLTVL.